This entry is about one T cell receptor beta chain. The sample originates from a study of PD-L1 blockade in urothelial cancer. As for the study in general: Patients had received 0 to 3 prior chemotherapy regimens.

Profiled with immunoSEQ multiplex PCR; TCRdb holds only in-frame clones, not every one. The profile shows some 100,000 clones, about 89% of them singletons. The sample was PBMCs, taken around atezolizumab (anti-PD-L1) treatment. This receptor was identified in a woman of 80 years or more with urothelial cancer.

CDR3 DNA sequence: TGTGCCAGCAGTTTAGGGACAGGGATTGTCTACACCTTC. It codes for CASSLGTGIVYTF. The rearrangement joins TRBV27 to TRBJ1-2; 9 bases align to TRBD1. The CDR3 extends over 13 amino acids. Germline CDR1 reads MNHEY; CDR2 reads SMNVEV (reference sequence). V trimming: 2 bases; J trimming: 10 bases; junction bases outside the gene matches: 5.